This TCR beta chain is drawn from a study of blood T cell repertoires in COVID-19. About the study: Samples taken during acute and convalescent COVID-19 were collected in the United States, Italy and Spain.

As handled by the study authors: How many nucleated cells were present was estimated from reference gene primer amplification. Profiled with immunoSEQ multiplex PCR; TCRdb holds only in-frame clones, not every one. D and trimming come from the DNA, and the V and J calls and clone size come from that table. This table holds a few hundred thousand clones, 90% found once. Enrollment of patients from Seattle took place during active infection, with longitudinal follow-up. This TCR came from a woman in her thirties or forties with COVID-19, enrolled during active disease. The sample taken for sequencing was peripheral blood.

CDR3 protein: CASSFTGENTEAFF. The CDR3 DNA is TGTGCCAGCAGTTTCACAGGGGAAAACACTGAAGCTTTCTTT. The V call is TRBV6-5, the J call TRBJ1-1, with TRBD1 identical over 7 bases. V lost 4 bases and J lost 2; bases outside the gene matches: 4. The CDR3 runs to 14 residues. Germline V gene lookup returns CDR1 MNHEY and CDR2 SVGAGI.